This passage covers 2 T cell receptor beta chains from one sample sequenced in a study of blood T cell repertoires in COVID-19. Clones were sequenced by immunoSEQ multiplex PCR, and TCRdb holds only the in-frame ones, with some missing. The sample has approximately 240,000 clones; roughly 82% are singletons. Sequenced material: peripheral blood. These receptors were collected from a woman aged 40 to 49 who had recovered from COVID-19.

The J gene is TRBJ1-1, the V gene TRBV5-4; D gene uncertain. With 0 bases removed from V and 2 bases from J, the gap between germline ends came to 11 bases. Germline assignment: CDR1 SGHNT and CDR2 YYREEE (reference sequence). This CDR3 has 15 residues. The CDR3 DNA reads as TGTGCCAGCAGCTTGGATGCTGGGAGAAACACTGAAGCTTTCTTT. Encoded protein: CASSLDAGRNTEAFF.

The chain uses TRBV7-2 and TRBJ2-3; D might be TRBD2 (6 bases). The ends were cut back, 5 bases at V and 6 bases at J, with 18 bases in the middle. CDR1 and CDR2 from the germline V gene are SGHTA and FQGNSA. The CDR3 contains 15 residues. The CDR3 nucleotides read TGTGCCAGCAGCCCAGGGTCGGGGGAACACGATACGCAGTATTTT. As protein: CASSPGSGEHDTQYF.